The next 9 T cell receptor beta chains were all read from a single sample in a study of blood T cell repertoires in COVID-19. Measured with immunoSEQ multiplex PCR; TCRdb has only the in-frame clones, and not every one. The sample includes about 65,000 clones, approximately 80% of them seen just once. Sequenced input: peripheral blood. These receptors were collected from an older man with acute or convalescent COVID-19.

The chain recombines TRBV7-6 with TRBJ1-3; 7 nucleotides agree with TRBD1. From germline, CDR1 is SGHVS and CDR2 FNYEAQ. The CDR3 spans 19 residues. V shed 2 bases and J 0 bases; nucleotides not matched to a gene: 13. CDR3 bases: TGTGCCAGCAGCTTACCTAAGGGGAGACAGGGAGCCTCTGGAAACACCATATATTTT. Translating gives CASSLPKGRQGASGNTIYF.

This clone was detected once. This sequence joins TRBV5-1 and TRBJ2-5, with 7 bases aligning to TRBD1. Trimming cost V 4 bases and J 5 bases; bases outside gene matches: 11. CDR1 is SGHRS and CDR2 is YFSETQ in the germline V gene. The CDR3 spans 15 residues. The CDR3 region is CASSISPGQQETQYF. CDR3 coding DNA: TGCGCCAGCAGCATATCACCGGGACAGCAGGAGACCCAGTACTTC.

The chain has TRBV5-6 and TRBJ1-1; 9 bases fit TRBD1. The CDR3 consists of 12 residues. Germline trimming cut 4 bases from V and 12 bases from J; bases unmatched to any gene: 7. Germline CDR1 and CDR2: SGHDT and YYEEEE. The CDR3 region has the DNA TGTGCCAGCAGCCACCGGGACAGGGTAACTTTCTTT. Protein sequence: CASSHRDRVTFF. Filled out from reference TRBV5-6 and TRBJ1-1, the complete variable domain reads DAGVTQSPTHLIKTRGQQVTLRCSPKSGHDTVSWYQQALGQGPQFIFQYYEEEERQRGNFPDRFSGHQFPNYSSELNVNALLLGDSALYLCASSHRDRVTFFGQGTRLTVV.

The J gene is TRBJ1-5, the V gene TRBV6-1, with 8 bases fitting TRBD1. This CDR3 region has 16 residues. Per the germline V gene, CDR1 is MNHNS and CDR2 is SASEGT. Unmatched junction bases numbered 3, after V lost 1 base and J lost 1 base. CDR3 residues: CASSEVTGVSNQPQHF. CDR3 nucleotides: TGTGCCAGCAGTGAAGTGACAGGGGTAAGCAATCAGCCCCAGCATTTT.

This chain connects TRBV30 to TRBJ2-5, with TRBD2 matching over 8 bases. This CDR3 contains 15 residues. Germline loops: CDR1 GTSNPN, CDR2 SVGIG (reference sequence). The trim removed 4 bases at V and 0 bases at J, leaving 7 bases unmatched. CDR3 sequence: CAWKPGLVDQETQYF. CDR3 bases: TGTGCCTGGAAGCCGGGACTAGTGGACCAAGAGACCCAGTACTTC.

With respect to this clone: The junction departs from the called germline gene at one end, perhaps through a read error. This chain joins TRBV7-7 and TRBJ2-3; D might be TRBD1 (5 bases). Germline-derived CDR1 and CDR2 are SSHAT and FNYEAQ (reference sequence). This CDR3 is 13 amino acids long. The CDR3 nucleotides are TGTGCTAGCAGCCTAGACAGAATAAATACGCAGTATTTT. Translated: CASSLDRINTQYF.

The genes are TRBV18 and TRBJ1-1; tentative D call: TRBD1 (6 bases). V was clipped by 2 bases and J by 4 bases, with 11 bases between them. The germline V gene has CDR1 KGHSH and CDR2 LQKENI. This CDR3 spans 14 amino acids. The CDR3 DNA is TGTGCCAGCTCACCAAGACAGGACCCCACTGAAGCTTTCTTT. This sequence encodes CASSPRQDPTEAFF.

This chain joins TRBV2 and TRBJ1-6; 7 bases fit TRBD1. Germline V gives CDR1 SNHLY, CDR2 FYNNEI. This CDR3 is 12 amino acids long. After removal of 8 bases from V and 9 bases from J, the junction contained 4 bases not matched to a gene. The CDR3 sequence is CASGYRGSPLHF. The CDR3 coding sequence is TGTGCCAGCGGATACAGGGGTTCACCCCTCCACTTT.

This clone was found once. CDR3 amino acids: CASMGTAPQKLFF. Written as DNA, the CDR3 is TGTGCCAGTATGGGGACTGCCCCCCAAAAACTGTTTTTT. The chain has TRBV19 and TRBJ1-4, with a possible D match to TRBD1 (5 bases). Trimming left V 7 bases short and J 9 bases short, with 15 bases between. The CDR3 runs 13 residues. The germline V gene has CDR1 LNHDA and CDR2 SQIVND (reference sequence).